This is a list of T cell receptor beta chains from one sample in a study of cytomegalovirus exposure and HLA in healthy donors. Generated by immunoSEQ multiplex PCR, the TCRdb table keeps only in-frame clones and is missing some. The repertoire holds 150,000 to 200,000 clones, with roughly 77% as singletons. The sequencing input was PBMCs. Receptors were obtained from a man in his fifties in good health and CMV-seropositive. CDR3s include the opening cysteine and the closing phenylalanine or tryptophan. D genes are given only for firm matches. Expanded clones are given a class, and other clones once, few, many or no size at all.

CDR3 protein	CDR3 DNA	clone size	V gene	D gene	J gene
CALAGVITDTQYF	TGTGCCCTAGCGGGGGTTATCACAGATACGCAGTATTTT	NA	TRBV30	TRBD2	TRBJ2-3
CASSWWGQGNTEAFF	TGCGCCAGCAGCTGGTGGGGACAGGGGAACACTGAAGCTTTCTTT	NA	TRBV5-1	TRBD1	TRBJ1-1
CASSQEDRGSGYTF	TGCGCCAGCAGCCAAGAGGACAGGGGGTCCGGCTACACCTTC	NA	TRBV4-3	TRBD1	TRBJ1-2
CASSYSIEIYGYTF	TGTGCCAGCAGTTACTCGATCGAGATCTATGGCTACACCTTC	NA	TRBV6-5	NA	TRBJ1-2
CASAPDRGSYNEQFF	TGTGCCAGCGCGCCCGACAGGGGGTCCTACAATGAGCAGTTCTTC	NA	TRBV7-9	TRBD1	TRBJ2-1
CASSELRQTQYF	TGTGCCAGCAGTGAATTAAGACAGACTCAGTACTTC	NA	TRBV6-1	NA	TRBJ2-5
CASSLNRGWQLVTYEQYF	TGTGCCAGCAGCCTCAACAGGGGCTGGCAACTAGTAACTTACGAGCAGTACTTC	NA	TRBV5-6	TRBD1	TRBJ2-7
CASSVEGLGQFNEKLFF	TGTGCCAGCAGCGTAGAAGGTCTAGGACAGTTTAATGAAAAACTGTTTTTT	NA	TRBV9	NA	TRBJ1-4
CASSLGQGYRLFF	TGCGCCAGCAGTCTCGGACAGGGATATAGACTGTTTTTT	NA	TRBV10-1	TRBD1	TRBJ1-4
CSVRTGGNTEAFF	TGCAGCGTTCGGACAGGGGGGAACACTGAAGCTTTCTTT	NA	TRBV29-1	TRBD1	TRBJ1-1
CASSESGGQQPYEQYF	TGCGCCAGCAGTGAGTCTGGGGGACAGCAACCCTACGAGCAGTACTTC	NA	TRBV10-2	TRBD1	TRBJ2-7
CASSPGTTDTQYF	TGTGCCAGCAGCCCTGGGACTACAGATACGCAGTATTTT	NA	TRBV11-3	NA	TRBJ2-3
CASSLGLAGGRGETQYF	TGTGCCAGCAGCTTAGGACTAGCGGGGGGCCGGGGAGAGACCCAGTACTTC	NA	TRBV7-7	TRBD2	TRBJ2-5
CATLAVYNEQFF	TGTGCCACCCTAGCGGTTTACAATGAGCAGTTCTTC	NA	TRBV19	TRBD2	TRBJ2-1
CASSSARGYQETQYF	TGTGCCAGCAGTAGCGCTCGGGGATACCAAGAGACCCAGTACTTC	NA	TRBV5-6	NA	TRBJ2-5
CASSKDPGQARTF	TGCGCCAGCAGCAAAGACCCAGGACAGGCACGCACCTTC	NA	TRBV4-3	TRBD1	TRBJ1-2
CASSHPGTGVEKLFF	TGTGCCAGCAGTCACCCCGGGACAGGGGTTGAAAAACTGTTTTTT	once	TRBV27	TRBD1	TRBJ1-4
CASSQEGEGIGTEAFF	TGCGCCAGCAGCCAAGAGGGTGAGGGTATTGGCACTGAAGCTTTCTTT	few	TRBV4-3	NA	TRBJ1-1
CASSPHQGLGSTDTQYF	TGTGCCAGCAGCCCCCATCAGGGGTTAGGCAGCACAGATACGCAGTATTTT	NA	TRBV14	NA	TRBJ2-3
CASSSTAQEGAQYF	TGTGCCAGCTCATCGACAGCCCAAGAAGGGGCCCAGTACTTC	NA	TRBV18	NA	TRBJ2-5
CASSLGLSNTEAFF	TGTGCCAGCAGTTTAGGACTATCGAACACTGAAGCTTTCTTT	NA	TRBV28	NA	TRBJ1-1
CAISESNRGTGGDTSTDTQYF	TGTGCCATCAGTGAGTCGAATAGGGGAACAGGCGGCGATACTAGCACAGATACGCAGTATTTT	NA	TRBV10-3	NA	TRBJ2-3
CASSWTPSYEQYF	TGTGCCAGTAGTTGGACTCCATCCTACGAGCAGTACTTC	NA	TRBV19	NA	TRBJ2-7
CASRAPQGWDYGYTF	TGTGCCAGCAGGGCCCCCCAGGGGTGGGATTATGGCTACACCTTC	NA	TRBV28	NA	TRBJ1-2
CASSSRAGPTYEQYF	TGTGCCAGCAGTTCAAGAGCGGGACCCACCTACGAGCAGTACTTC	NA	TRBV25-1	TRBD2	TRBJ2-7
CASSLGAPTGELFF	TGTGCCAGCAGCCTAGGGGCGCCCACCGGGGAGCTGTTTTTT	NA	TRBV11-3	NA	TRBJ2-2
CASSFAPTGTEAFF	TGTGCCAGCAGTTTCGCTCCCACGGGCACTGAAGCTTTCTTT	NA	TRBV27	NA	TRBJ1-1
CASSLAASSGQETQYF	TGTGCCAGCAGCTTAGCGGCGTCTTCCGGGCAAGAGACCCAGTACTTC	NA	TRBV7-2	NA	TRBJ2-5
CASSYTPGTGYEQYF	TGTGCCAGCAGTTATACACCCGGGACAGGGTACGAGCAGTACTTC	NA	TRBV27	TRBD1	TRBJ2-7
CASSSANLGWYF	TGTGCCAGCAGTTCAGCGAACCTCGGGTGGTACTTC	once	TRBV27	NA	TRBJ2-7
CASSLGGASTDTQYF	TGTGCCAGCAGCTTGGGTGGGGCAAGCACAGATACGCAGTATTTT	NA	TRBV5-5	NA	TRBJ2-3
CASRRQGRSGYTF	TGTGCCAGCAGGAGACAGGGAAGGTCCGGCTACACCTTC	NA	TRBV6-5	TRBD1	TRBJ1-2
CASSLKGFTDTQYF	TGTGCCAGCAGTTTGAAGGGGTTCACAGATACGCAGTATTTT	NA	TRBV28	NA	TRBJ2-3
CASTTQGMGTEAFF	TGTGCCAGCACGACACAGGGGATGGGCACTGAAGCTTTCTTT	NA	TRBV2	TRBD1	TRBJ1-1
CASSLDPPGYYTF	TGTGCCAGCAGCTTGGACCCTCCAGGGTACTACACCTTC	NA	TRBV7-2	NA	TRBJ1-2
CASSLSASDTGELFF	TGTGCCAGCAGCTTATCGGCTAGTGACACCGGGGAGCTGTTTTTT	NA	TRBV7-3	NA	TRBJ2-2
CASSQYDRELYSPLHF	TGCGCCAGCAGCCAATATGACAGGGAACTATACTCACCCCTCCACTTT	NA	TRBV4-1	TRBD1	TRBJ1-6
CASSFRGAQGETQYF	TGTGCCAGCAGCTTCCGGGGGGCGCAGGGAGAGACCCAGTACTTC	NA	TRBV5-5	NA	TRBJ2-5
CASSQPTGTGGGYTF	TGCGCCAGCAGCCAGCCAACCGGGACAGGGGGCGGCTACACCTTC	few	TRBV4-1	TRBD1	TRBJ1-2
CASSVAGGLNEQFF	TGTGCCAGCAGCGTGGCGGGGGGGCTCAATGAGCAGTTCTTC	few	TRBV9	TRBD2	TRBJ2-1
CASSSSGVSGRGMEFF	TGCGCCAGCAGCTCCTCTGGAGTTTCCGGTAGGGGAATGGAGTTCTTC	once	TRBV5-1	NA	TRBJ2-1
CASSFKRGGRNEQFF	TGTGCCAGCAGTTTCAAGCGGGGGGGCCGAAATGAGCAGTTCTTC	once	TRBV27	TRBD2	TRBJ2-1
CASSEDRGEETQYF	TGTGCCAGCAGTGAGGACAGGGGAGAAGAGACCCAGTACTTC	few	TRBV6-4	TRBD1	TRBJ2-5
CASSEGQGLDKNIQYF	TGTGCCAGCAGCGAAGGACAGGGGCTAGACAAAAACATTCAGTACTTC	NA	TRBV7-9	TRBD1	TRBJ2-4
CASSVQGSVSPLHF	TGTGCCAGCAGCGTGCAGGGAAGTGTGTCACCCCTCCACTTT	NA	TRBV9	NA	TRBJ1-6
CASSLSRTGFLPSTGELFF	TGTGCCAGCAGCCTGAGTCGGACAGGGTTCCTACCCTCCACCGGGGAGCTGTTTTTT	NA	TRBV14	TRBD1	TRBJ2-2
CASSPGQGAAQYF	TGTGCCAGCTCACCTGGACAGGGGGCAGCGCAGTACTTC	NA	TRBV18	TRBD1	TRBJ2-7
CASSLLPRSSYEQYF	TGTGCCAGCAGCTTACTCCCCAGAAGCTCCTACGAGCAGTACTTC	NA	TRBV7-2	NA	TRBJ2-7
CATFPDRGVQETQYF	TGTGCCACTTTCCCGGACAGGGGGGTCCAAGAGACCCAGTACTTC	NA	TRBV6-1	TRBD1	TRBJ2-5
CAITDRVKNNEQYF	TGTGCCATCACCGACAGGGTAAAAAACAACGAGCAGTACTTC	NA	TRBV10-3	TRBD1	TRBJ2-7
CASRPGTDYNEQFF	TGTGCCAGCAGGCCAGGGACAGACTACAATGAGCAGTTCTTC	NA	TRBV28	TRBD1	TRBJ2-1
CASGLVGGPQHF	TGTGCTAGTGGTTTGGTCGGGGGGCCCCAGCATTTT	NA	TRBV12-5	NA	TRBJ1-5
CATRDSLGSNQPQHF	TGTGCCACCCGGGACAGTCTGGGGAGCAATCAGCCCCAGCATTTT	NA	TRBV10-3	TRBD1	TRBJ1-5